This entry concerns a single T cell receptor (beta chain). As yet, its antigen is unknown. Sequenced with the Oncomine TCR Beta short-read assay was DNA taken from cultured CD4+ T cells. Cultures of CD4+ T cells served as the source for extracting genomic DNA. MiXCR, run by TCRdb on the PCR reads, gives a single entry per CDR3 protein. The repertoire holds under 2,000 distinct CDR3 sequences, with approximately 15% as singletons. The sample belongs to a study of vaccination and CD4 T cells after COVID-19. Study background: Overlapping peptides of the spike proteins of SARS-CoV-2, HCoV-NL63, HCoV-OC43 and HCoV-229E were used for cell stimulation. Treatment of control cultures consisted of a CEFX pool, an HIV-1 Nef pool, or no peptide. Notes on the study in general: Median counts of SARS-CoV-2-reactive clonotypes increased from around 21 to 38; this difference was not significant.

Indicated treatment: roughly 10-day PBMC culture with coronavirus spike peptide pools or control peptides (ViraFEST assay). According to the study, CD4+ T cells from the unexposed donor were gathered ahead of the COVID-19 pandemic (2011-2018). The sequence derives from a human donor in good health. Sequenced input: CD4+ T cells from blood, cultured in vitro.

CDR3 residues: CASSSGLAPTDTQYF. The CDR3 DNA sequence: TGTGCCAGCAGCTCGGGACTAGCGCCGACAGATACGCAGTATTTT. This chain uses TRBV9 with TRBJ2-3; 10 bases are a match to TRBD2. The trim removed 4 bases at V and 3 bases at J, leaving 5 bases unmatched. In germline, CDR1 is SGDLS, CDR2 YYNGEE. The CDR3 loop spans 15 amino acids.